This entry features one TCR beta chain sequence. This record belongs to a study of shared clonotypes between healthy human individuals. Whole-study context: Three men and a couple of women, aged 18 to 49, were donors.

The CDR3 spans 16 residues. Trimming left V 0 bases short and J 7 bases short, with 17 bases between. Germline V gene sequence: CDR1 PRHDT, CDR2 FYEKMQ (reference sequence). Original handling: Filtering differed, since immunoSEQ gave only junction sequences and no quality scores. The table came from immunoSEQ multiplex PCR; TCRdb's copy has only in-frame clones and leaves some out. D and trimming come from the DNA, and the V and J calls and clone size come from that table. The profile shows more than 200,000 clones, approximately 65% of them singletons. The rearrangement links TRBV13 to TRBJ2-3, with unresolved D. This TCR came from a man aged 25 to 40 in good health. The sequenced sample was memory CD4+ T cells sorted from blood. As to subset: CD45RA-negative fraction. The CDR3 nucleotides are TGTGCCAGCAGCTTAGGGGCTGAAGGCCCGCGCAATACGCAGTATTTT. Its translation is CASSLGAEGPRNTQYF.